This TCR beta chain emerged from a study of shared clonotypes between healthy human individuals. Study conclusions and caveats: What limited the represented genetic and exposure-history diversity was the small number of donors.

The length of the CDR3 is 15 residues. V lost 6 bases to trimming and J lost 4 bases, with 16 bases between them. The germline V gene encodes CDR1 MNHEY and CDR2 SVGAGI. The method was immunoSEQ multiplex PCR; TCRdb's version includes in-frame clones alone and lacks a portion of them. Found here are approximately 620,000 clones, approximately 97% of them singletons; the top ten hold around 0.06%. Turning to this clone: The target antigen is unknown.

Sequencing input: naive CD4+ T cells sorted from blood. Subset specified: CD45RA+ positively selected. The origin of this receptor is a woman under 40 in good health. This chain joins TRBV6-5 and TRBJ1-5; TRBD1 is a possible D gene (6 bases). CDR3 sequence reads: CASRKVGTKNQPQHF. The CDR3 DNA follows: TGTGCCAGCAGAAAAGTAGGGACAAAGAATCAGCCCCAGCATTTT.